This T cell receptor beta chain was captured by sequencing in a study of blood T cell repertoires in COVID-19. Study-wide background: Sites across the United States, Italy and Spain contributed samples from acute and convalescent COVID-19. Sources were T cells, B-cell-depleted T cells, or PBMCs; the material itself was cDNA or gDNA.

The authors' processing: It was from reference gene primer amplification that nucleated cell counts were estimated. Produced via immunoSEQ multiplex PCR; TCRdb's table is partial and in-frame only. V and J calls and clone size are those listed in that table; D and trimming were worked out from the DNA. Altogether 200,000 or so clones are present, around 80% being singletons, with the ten largest covering around 15%. Sample: peripheral blood. This sequence was found in a man aged 25 to 45 with active or convalescent COVID-19.

The CDR3 sequence: CASSYLHLAGGYNEQFF. DNA for the CDR3: TGTGCCAGCAGCTATCTTCATCTAGCGGGGGGATACAATGAGCAGTTCTTC. J is TRBJ2-1 and V is TRBV7-2, with 11 bases lining up with TRBD2. CDR3 length: 17 residues. V shed 4 bases and J 4 bases; nucleotides not matched to a gene: 9. CDR1 is SGHTA and CDR2 is FQGNSA in the germline V gene.